This is a list of T cell receptor beta chains from one sample in a study of cytomegalovirus exposure and HLA in healthy donors. Data came from immunoSEQ multiplex PCR; TCRdb stores just in-frame clones and leaves some out. Of tens of thousands of clones detected, about four fifths appear once; the ten largest clones hold around 2.9%. Sequencing was carried out using PBMCs. These TCRs come from a woman aged 18-29 years in good health and CMV-seronegative. Both conserved end residues are part of each CDR3. The order of the fields is V gene, clone size, D gene, J gene, CDR3 protein, CDR3 DNA. D genes are given only for firm matches. Clone size is not always given. Where it is, it says once, few, many or a class for expanded clones.

>TRBV5-1|NA|NA|TRBJ1-5
CASSLGGFQPQHF
TGCGCCAGCAGTTTAGGGGGATTCCAGCCCCAGCATTTT
>TRBV6-1|NA|NA|TRBJ1-4
CASSAKQGVYEKLFF
TGTGCCAGCAGTGCCAAACAGGGAGTATATGAAAAACTGTTTTTT
>TRBV11-1|NA|NA|TRBJ2-1
CASSSSTGNEQFF
TGTGCCAGCAGCTCATCGACAGGCAATGAGCAGTTCTTC
>TRBV7-2|once|NA|TRBJ2-4
CASSLGRGLENIQYF
TGTGCCAGCAGCTTAGGGCGGGGACTGGAAAACATTCAGTACTTC
>TRBV5-1|NA|NA|TRBJ1-4
CASSLPQARGEKLFF
TGCGCCAGCAGCTTGCCGCAGGCCCGGGGTGAAAAACTGTTTTTT
>TRBV5-1|NA|NA|TRBJ2-1
CASSLEVGLGVF
TGCGCCAGCAGCCTGGAGGTAGGCCTCGGGGTCTTC
>TRBV27|NA|NA|TRBJ2-3
CASSLTFGQGDTQYF
TGTGCCAGCAGTTTGACATTTGGCCAGGGGGATACGCAGTATTTT
>TRBV27|NA|NA|TRBJ2-3
CASSLVGGAGSTSTDTQYF
TGTGCCAGCAGTTTGGTAGGGGGCGCGGGGAGTACTAGCACAGATACGCAGTATTTT
>TRBV28|NA|TRBD2|TRBJ2-1
CASSLSLLAGDEQFF
TGTGCCAGCAGTTTGTCTCTCCTAGCGGGCGATGAGCAGTTCTTC
>TRBV10-3|once|NA|TRBJ1-5
CAISQQPYSNQPQHF
TGTGCCATCAGTCAACAGCCTTATAGCAATCAGCCCCAGCATTTT
>TRBV6-6|NA|NA|TRBJ2-5
CASSYLGHEEGETQYF
TGTGCCAGCAGTTACTTGGGCCATGAGGAGGGGGAGACCCAGTACTTC
>TRBV4-2|NA|TRBD2|TRBJ2-1
CASSQEPSTSGWYNEQFF
TGTGCCAGCAGCCAAGAGCCCTCGACTAGCGGGTGGTACAATGAGCAGTTCTTC
>TRBV28|NA|NA|TRBJ1-1
CASSLVERVQNTEAFF
TGTGCCAGCAGTTTAGTAGAGAGGGTCCAGAACACTGAAGCTTTCTTT
>TRBV9|once|NA|TRBJ1-1
CASSVSPDTEAFF
TGTGCCAGCAGCGTAAGTCCGGACACTGAAGCTTTCTTT
>TRBV28|once|NA|TRBJ1-5
CASSAYSGAGNQPQHF
TGTGCCAGCAGTGCCTATTCAGGGGCTGGCAATCAGCCCCAGCATTTT
>TRBV7-2|NA|NA|TRBJ1-4
CAGSLGGSALEKLFF
TGTGCCGGCAGCTTAGGAGGGTCGGCGTTAGAAAAACTGTTTTTT
>TRBV6-4|few|NA|TRBJ1-1
CASTFGGKAFF
TGTGCCAGCACTTTCGGGGGAAAAGCTTTCTTT
>TRBV9|NA|TRBD1|TRBJ1-2
CASSEAGTENFWDYGYTF
TGTGCCAGCAGCGAGGCCGGGACAGAAAATTTCTGGGACTATGGCTACACCTTC
>TRBV10-3|NA|NA|TRBJ2-2
CATKRSQGDTGELFF
TGTGCCACCAAGAGGTCGCAAGGGGACACCGGGGAGCTGTTTTTT
>TRBV5-1|NA|NA|TRBJ1-6
CASSLGVNSPLHF
TGCGCCAGCAGCTTGGGAGTTAATTCACCCCTCCACTTT
>TRBV13|NA|NA|TRBJ2-2
CASSPDSSAEANTGELFF
TGTGCCAGCAGCCCGGACAGCTCGGCGGAAGCGAACACCGGGGAGCTGTTTTTT
>TRBV27|NA|TRBD2|TRBJ2-7
CASNQGLASPYEQYF
TGTGCCAGCAACCAGGGACTAGCGAGTCCCTACGAGCAGTACTTC
>TRBV30|NA|NA|TRBJ2-3
CAWSVGGRGTDTQYF
TGTGCCTGGAGTGTAGGAGGGAGAGGCACAGATACGCAGTATTTT
>TRBV30|NA|TRBD1|TRBJ2-7
CAWQGDGYEQYF
TGTGCCTGGCAGGGGGACGGCTACGAGCAGTACTTC
>TRBV30|NA|TRBD1|TRBJ1-4
CAYYRDRNEKLFF
TGTGCCTACTACCGGGACAGAAATGAAAAACTGTTTTTT
>TRBV5-1|NA|TRBD1|TRBJ2-7
CASSLDGTVVYEQYF
TGCGCCAGCAGCTTGGACGGGACAGTTGTTTACGAGCAGTACTTC
>TRBV29-1|NA|NA|TRBJ2-7
CSARAGLGGEQYF
TGCAGCGCCCGGGCCGGGCTGGGGGGCGAGCAGTACTTC
>TRBV5-8|NA|NA|TRBJ1-6
CASSSRPRDNSPLHF
TGTGCCAGCAGCTCGAGGCCCAGGGATAATTCACCCCTCCACTTT
>TRBV4-2|few|TRBD2|TRBJ2-7
CASSQVGVTSGRAYEQYF
TGTGCCAGCAGCCAAGTTGGGGTGACTAGCGGGAGGGCCTACGAGCAGTACTTC
>TRBV2|NA|TRBD2|TRBJ2-5
CASQLERAGSETQYF
TGTGCCAGTCAGCTTGAGAGAGCGGGGTCAGAGACCCAGTACTTC
>TRBV6-4|NA|TRBD2|TRBJ2-2
CASAYSGRADTGELFF
TGTGCCAGCGCGTATAGCGGGAGAGCCGACACCGGGGAGCTGTTTTTT
>TRBV6-1|NA|NA|TRBJ1-2
CASSDGDTWSYGYTF
TGTGCCAGCAGTGATGGGGACACCTGGAGCTATGGCTACACCTTC
>TRBV30|NA|NA|TRBJ1-5
CAWSHGGYSNQPQHF
TGTGCCTGGAGCCACGGGGGGTATAGCAATCAGCCCCAGCATTTT
>TRBV28|few|TRBD1|TRBJ2-2
CASSLSGQGAPTGELFF
TGTGCCAGCAGTTTGTCGGGACAGGGGGCCCCTACCGGGGAGCTGTTTTTT
>TRBV19|NA|NA|TRBJ2-6
CASSPRGSLSGANVLTF
TGTGCCAGTAGTCCCAGGGGCTCCCTCTCTGGGGCCAACGTCCTGACTTTC
>TRBV4-1|few|NA|TRBJ1-1
CASSQVGNRDTAEAFF
TGCGCCAGCAGCCAAGTCGGTAACAGGGACACTGCTGAAGCTTTCTTT
>TRBV7-8|NA|TRBD2|TRBJ2-3
CASSSRTSGRVADTQYF
TGTGCCAGCAGCTCACGGACTAGCGGGAGGGTTGCAGATACGCAGTATTTT
>TRBV11-2|NA|NA|TRBJ2-7
CASSPGIRYSYEQYF
TGTGCCAGCAGCCCAGGAATTAGATACTCCTACGAGCAGTACTTC
>TRBV6-4|NA|TRBD2|TRBJ2-2
CASSAELAGVANTGELFF
TGTGCCAGCAGCGCCGAACTAGCGGGAGTAGCGAACACCGGGGAGCTGTTTTTT
>TRBV5-6|NA|TRBD1|TRBJ2-7
CASSSDRGSPQYF
TGTGCCAGCAGCTCGGACAGGGGATCGCCGCAGTACTTC
>TRBV28|NA|NA|TRBJ1-1
CASSSQGNTEAFF
TGTGCCAGCAGTTCACAGGGGAACACTGAAGCTTTCTTT
>TRBV5-1|NA|NA|TRBJ1-2
CASSPTQGNGYTF
TGCGCCAGCAGCCCCACCCAGGGGAATGGCTACACCTTC
>TRBV7-3|NA|TRBD2|TRBJ2-1
CASSRATSGHNEQFF
TGTGCCAGCAGCCGAGCGACTAGCGGGCACAATGAGCAGTTCTTC
>TRBV15|NA|TRBD1|TRBJ2-5
CATNLDRTKETQYF
TGTGCCACCAATTTGGACAGGACAAAAGAGACCCAGTACTTC
>TRBV27|NA|TRBD2|TRBJ2-7
CASSLRLAGVEQYF
TGTGCCAGCAGTTTAAGGCTAGCGGGAGTCGAGCAGTACTTC
>TRBV18|once|TRBD2|TRBJ2-7
CASSSTSGRSARHEQYF
TGTGCCAGCTCATCGACTAGCGGGAGGAGTGCTCGACACGAGCAGTACTTC
>TRBV6-4|NA|TRBD1|TRBJ1-6
CASSRQGENSPLHF
TGTGCCAGCAGTCGACAGGGGGAAAATTCACCCCTCCACTTT
>TRBV2|NA|TRBD1|TRBJ1-2
CASGQTGAGYTF
TGTGCCAGCGGCCAGACAGGGGCTGGCTACACCTTC
>TRBV7-9|NA|NA|TRBJ2-2
CASSLYVGAGELFF
TGTGCCAGCAGCTTATATGTAGGGGCCGGGGAGCTGTTTTTT
>TRBV5-4|NA|TRBD1|TRBJ2-7
CASSRLTGGRSYEQYF
TGTGCCAGCAGCCGTTTAACAGGGGGCCGGTCCTACGAGCAGTACTTC
>TRBV28|NA|TRBD2|TRBJ2-7
CASSLAGGNSYEQYF
TGTGCCAGCAGTTTAGCGGGAGGGAACTCCTACGAGCAGTACTTC
>TRBV18|NA|NA|TRBJ2-7
CASSPSSGSYEQYF
TGTGCCAGCTCACCTTCTTCAGGGTCCTACGAGCAGTACTTC
>TRBV9|NA|TRBD1|TRBJ2-3
CASSVDRVTDTQYF
TGTGCCAGCAGCGTTGACAGGGTCACAGATACGCAGTATTTT
>TRBV28|NA|NA|TRBJ1-6
CASSGGNSPLHF
TGTGCCAGCAGCGGGGGTAATTCACCCCTCCACTTT
>TRBV9|NA|NA|TRBJ2-7
CASSVEGDYSYEQYF
TGTGCCAGCAGCGTAGAGGGGGACTACTCCTACGAGCAGTACTTC
>TRBV4-1|NA|TRBD2|TRBJ2-3
CASSQDGLADFFSTDTQYF
TGCGCCAGCAGCCAAGATGGACTAGCGGATTTCTTTAGCACAGATACGCAGTATTTT
>TRBV23-1|NA|NA|TRBJ2-7
CASRANSYEQYF
TGCGCCAGCAGGGCAAACTCCTACGAGCAGTACTTC
>TRBV5-1|few|TRBD1|TRBJ2-3
CASSPRQGESDTQYF
TGCGCCAGCAGCCCGCGACAGGGGGAGTCAGATACGCAGTATTTT
>TRBV10-2|NA|NA|TRBJ1-1
CASSSYRVPANTEAFF
TGCGCCAGCAGTTCTTACAGGGTTCCCGCGAACACTGAAGCTTTCTTT
>TRBV7-6|NA|NA|TRBJ2-3
CASSLVVEPDTQYF
TGTGCCAGCAGCTTAGTCGTAGAGCCAGATACGCAGTATTTT